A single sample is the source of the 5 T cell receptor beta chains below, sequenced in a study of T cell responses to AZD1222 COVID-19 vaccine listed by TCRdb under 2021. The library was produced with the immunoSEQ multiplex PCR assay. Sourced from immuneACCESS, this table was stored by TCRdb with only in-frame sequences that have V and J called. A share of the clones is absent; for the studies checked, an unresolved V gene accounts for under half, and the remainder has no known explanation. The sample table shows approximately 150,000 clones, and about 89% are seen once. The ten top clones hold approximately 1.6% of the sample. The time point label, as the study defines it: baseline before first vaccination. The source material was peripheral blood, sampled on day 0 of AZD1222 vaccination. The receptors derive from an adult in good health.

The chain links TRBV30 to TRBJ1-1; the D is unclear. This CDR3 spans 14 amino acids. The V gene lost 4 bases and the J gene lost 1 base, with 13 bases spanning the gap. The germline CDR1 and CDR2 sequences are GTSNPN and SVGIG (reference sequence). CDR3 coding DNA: TGTGCCTGGACCCACGGTCCGTGGAACACTGAAGCTTTCTTT. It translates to CAWTHGPWNTEAFF.

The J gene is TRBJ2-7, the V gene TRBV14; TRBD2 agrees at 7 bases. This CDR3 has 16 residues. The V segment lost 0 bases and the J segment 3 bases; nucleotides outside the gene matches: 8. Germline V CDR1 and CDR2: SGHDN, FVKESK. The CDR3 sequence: CASSQDSIRGGYEQYF. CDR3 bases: TGTGCCAGCAGCCAAGATAGTATCCGCGGGGGCTACGAGCAGTACTTC.

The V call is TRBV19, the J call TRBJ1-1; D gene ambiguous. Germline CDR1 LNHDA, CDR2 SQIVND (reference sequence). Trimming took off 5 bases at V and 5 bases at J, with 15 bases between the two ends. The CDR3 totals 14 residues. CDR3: CASSHLWGGTEAFF. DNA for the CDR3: TGTGCCAGTAGTCACCTATGGGGTGGTACTGAAGCTTTCTTT. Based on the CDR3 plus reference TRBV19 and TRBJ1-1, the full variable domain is DGGITQSPKYLFRKEGQNVTLSCEQNLNHDAMYWYRQDPGQGLRLIYYSQIVNDFQKGDIAEGYSVSREKKESFPLTVTSAQKNPTAFYLCASSHLWGGTEAFFGQGTRLTVV.

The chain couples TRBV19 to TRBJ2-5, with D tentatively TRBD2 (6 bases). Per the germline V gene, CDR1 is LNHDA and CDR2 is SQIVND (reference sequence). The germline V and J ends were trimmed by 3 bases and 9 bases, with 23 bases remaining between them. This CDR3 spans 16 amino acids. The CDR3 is CASSILSGGTAVAQYF. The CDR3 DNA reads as TGTGCCAGTAGTATCCTATCCGGAGGGACGGCAGTGGCCCAGTACTTC.

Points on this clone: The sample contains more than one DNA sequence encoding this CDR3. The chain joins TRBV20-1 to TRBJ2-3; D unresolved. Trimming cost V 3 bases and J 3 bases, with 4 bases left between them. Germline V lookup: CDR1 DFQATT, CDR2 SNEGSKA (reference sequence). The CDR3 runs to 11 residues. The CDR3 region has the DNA TGCAGTGCTAGTTTGACAGATACGCAGTATTTT. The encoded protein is CSASLTDTQYF.